Listed below are T cell receptor beta chains from one sample, sequenced in a study of blood T cell repertoires in COVID-19. Sequencing used immunoSEQ multiplex PCR; TCRdb keeps in-frame clones, though not all of them. Of 150,000 to 200,000 clones listed, about 86% are singletons. Sequenced: peripheral blood. The receptors stem from a man between 60 and 75 years old with acute or convalescent COVID-19. Each CDR3 is given with its conserved first and last residue. A D gene is named only where the DNA matches it firmly. Clone size appears in some rows only: once, few, many, or a class for an expanded clone.

v_call,clone_size,j_call,d_call,cdr3_aa,cdr3_nt
TRBV15,-,TRBJ1-4,-,CATSLGQINEKLFF,TGTGCCACCAGCCTTGGACAGATAAATGAAAAACTGTTTTTT
TRBV11-2,-,TRBJ1-3,-,CASSLDFPGIAGNTIYF,TGTGCCAGCAGCTTAGATTTTCCGGGAATAGCTGGAAACACCATATATTTT
TRBV29-1,-,TRBJ1-2,TRBD1,CSAGDSNYGYTF,TGCAGCGCGGGGGACAGTAACTATGGCTACACCTTC
TRBV5-1,few,TRBJ1-3,-,CASSFLPSGVRNTIYF,TGCGCCAGCAGCTTCCTTCCCTCAGGGGTCCGAAACACCATATATTTT
TRBV6-5,-,TRBJ2-7,TRBD1,CASQTGELYEQYF,TGTGCCAGCCAGACAGGGGAGCTCTACGAGCAGTACTTC
TRBV9,-,TRBJ2-5,TRBD2,CASSPGGSGQETQYF,TGTGCCAGCAGCCCCGGGGGGTCTGGGCAAGAGACCCAGTACTTC
TRBV28,-,TRBJ1-2,TRBD1,CASSSQQGVAIRYTF,TGTGCCAGCAGTAGCCAACAGGGGGTGGCTATTCGCTACACCTTC
TRBV6-5,-,TRBJ1-2,-,CASRNGQIPNYGYTF,TGTGCCAGCAGAAACGGACAGATACCTAACTATGGCTACACCTTC
TRBV6-1,-,TRBJ2-1,TRBD1,CASSEGTGFSYNEQFF,TGTGCCAGCAGTGAAGGGACAGGGTTCTCCTACAATGAGCAGTTCTTC
TRBV27,-,TRBJ2-5,-,CASSILGETQYF,TGTGCCAGCAGCATCCTCGGGGAGACCCAGTACTTC
TRBV28,-,TRBJ1-1,-,CASTERGAGNTEAFF,TGTGCCAGCACCGAACGGGGGGCGGGGAACACTGAAGCTTTCTTT
TRBV20-1,-,TRBJ2-1,TRBD2,CSASLPGLAVGGPYNEQFF,TGCAGTGCTAGTTTACCGGGACTAGCGGTGGGAGGTCCCTACAATGAGCAGTTCTTC
TRBV3-1/TRBV3-2,-,TRBJ2-7,-,CASSPSGTPSYEQYF,TGTGCCAGCAGCCCCTCCGGGACTCCCTCCTACGAGCAGTACTTC
TRBV13,-,TRBJ2-2,TRBD1,CASSLRTGGTGELFF,TGTGCCAGCAGCTTGAGGACAGGGGGAACCGGGGAGCTGTTTTTT
TRBV7-8,-,TRBJ1-3,-,CASSLVELKGNTIYF,TGTGCCAGCAGCTTAGTGGAGTTAAAAGGAAACACCATATATTTT
TRBV3-1/TRBV3-2,-,TRBJ1-1,-,CASSHQGIGTEAFF,TGTGCCAGCAGCCACCAGGGGATAGGCACTGAAGCTTTCTTT
TRBV5-1,-,TRBJ2-7,TRBD2,CASSLGTSGTIRHEQYF,TGCGCCAGCAGCTTGGGAACTAGCGGGACAATCAGGCACGAGCAGTACTTC